These 28 T cell receptor beta chains were sequenced from one sample in a study of CD8 T cells in Susac syndrome. An input of about 0.5 to 1 ug of RNA was subjected to reverse transcription using random hexamers. In TCRdb, the immunoSEQ multiplex PCR reads were re-called with MiXCR into one record per CDR3 protein. The sample includes some 300,000 distinct CDR3 sequences, 80% to 90% of them seen just once. Sequenced: CD8+ T cells from PBMCs. These receptors were taken from a human donor with multiple sclerosis.

This sequence joins TRBV9 and TRBJ2-7; 8 bases are shared with TRBD1. V dropped 0 bases and J dropped 4; count of bases not matched to a gene: 9. The CDR3 runs to 16 residues. Germline CDR1 SGDLS, CDR2 YYNGEE. In DNA, the CDR3 is TGTGCCAGCAGCGTAGGGTCCAGGGGGCGCATTTACGAGCAGTACTTC. Amino acid sequence: CASSVGSRGRIYEQYF.

The chain uses TRBV18 and TRBJ2-3; a weak D match, TRBD1 (5 bases). In germline, CDR1 is KGHSH, CDR2 LQKENI. This CDR3 is built from 14 residues. Trimming removed 5 bases from V and 2 bases from J, with 11 bases in between. The CDR3 here is CASSSDIVTDTQYF. The CDR3 DNA is TGTGCCAGCTCATCGGACATAGTCACAGATACGCAGTATTTT. Full variable domain (missing parts from reference TRBV18 and TRBJ2-3): NAGVMQNPRHLVRRRGQEARLRCSPMKGHSHVYWYRQLPEEGLKFMVYLQKENIIDESGMPKERFSAEFPKEGPSILRIQQVVRGDSAAYFCASSSDIVTDTQYFGPGTRLTVL.

V is TRBV2 and J is TRBJ2-1; 11 bases are a match to TRBD2. J lost 4 bases, V lost 10 bases, and 9 bases had no gene match. From germline, CDR1 is SNHLY and CDR2 FYNNEI. This CDR3 is built from 15 residues. CDR3 nucleotide sequence: TGTGCCATCGTTTTAGCGGGAGGGCCGTACAATGAGCAGTTCTTC. It codes for CAIVLAGGPYNEQFF.

This chain links TRBV5-6 with TRBJ2-7; the match to TRBD1 covers 9 bases. The ends lost 0 bases at V and 0 bases at J; junction bases unmatched: 7. CDR1 and CDR2 from the germline V gene are SGHDT and YYEEEE. The CDR3 contains 17 residues. The CDR3 DNA reads TGTGCCAGCAGCTTGGAGGTGACGGGACAGGGCTCCTACGAGCAGTACTTC. It encodes CASSLEVTGQGSYEQYF.

The sample holds one count of this clonotype. The chain has TRBV11-2 and TRBJ1-1, with a weak D call TRBD1 (6 bases). Germline V gene data show CDR1 as SGHAT and CDR2 as FQNNGV. CDR3 length: 17 residues. Deletions cut 4 bases from V and 4 bases from J, with 22 bases between. CDR3 nucleotide sequence: TGTGCCAGCAGCTCCCGACTGGACAGTAGCTTATCCACTGAAGCTTTCTTT. Protein product: CASSSRLDSSLSTEAFF.

The chain employs TRBV5-4 and TRBJ2-5; 11 bases line up with TRBD2. This CDR3 is 15 amino acids long. The J segment lost 4 bases and the V segment lost 4 bases, leaving 6 bases of the junction unmatched. The germline V gene has CDR1 SGHNT and CDR2 YYREEE (reference sequence). Here the CDR3 reads CASSVPGTSGETQYF. CDR3 DNA sequence: TGTGCCAGCAGCGTCCCCGGGACTAGCGGAGAGACCCAGTACTTC.

The genes are TRBV9 and TRBJ2-7; tentatively, D is TRBD1 or TRBD2 (6 bases each). Trimming took off 3 bases at V and 4 bases at J, with 14 bases between the two ends. The CDR3 length is 14 residues. Germline CDR1 and CDR2: SGDLS and YYNGEE. The CDR3 DNA reads TGTGCCAGCAGCGAGGAGGGGGAGCGATACGAGCAGTACTTC. Amino acid sequence: CASSEEGERYEQYF.

V and J are TRBV2 and TRBJ1-1; D gene unclear. This CDR3 comprises 12 residues. Germline CDR1 SNHLY, CDR2 FYNNEI. Trimming took 6 bases from V and 3 from J, leaving 8 bases between them. Written as DNA, the CDR3 is TGTGCCAGCAGGGGCAGTTACACTGAAGCTTTCTTT. Residues: CASRGSYTEAFF.

This sequence joins TRBV28 and TRBJ2-7, with unresolved D. V was cut by 8 bases and J by 2 bases, with 16 bases left in between. CDR1 and CDR2 (germline): MDHEN, SYDVKM. There are 14 residues in the CDR3. The CDR3 sequence: CASASPLAAYEQYF. The DNA of the CDR3 is TGTGCCAGCGCCAGTCCGTTAGCAGCCTACGAGCAGTACTTC.

V is TRBV9 and J is TRBJ1-1, with D possibly TRBD1 on 5 matching bases. Germline CDR1 SGDLS, CDR2 YYNGEE. V dropped 3 bases and J dropped 7 bases, with 16 bases sitting between them. This CDR3 contains 14 residues. In nucleotides, the CDR3 is TGTGCCAGCAGCGCCTCAGGGCAGGGCCTTGAAGCTTTCTTT. It is translated as CASSASGQGLEAFF.

The genes are TRBV27 and TRBJ2-7; D perhaps matches TRBD2 (5 bases). There are 13 residues in the CDR3. Deletions cut 6 bases from V and 2 bases from J, with 11 bases between. Germline values: CDR1 MNHEY, CDR2 SMNVEV (reference sequence). The CDR3 coding sequence is TGTGCCAGCAGATACGGAGGTGCCTACGAGCAGTACTTC. This gives the protein CASRYGGAYEQYF.

The V and J genes are TRBV24-1 and TRBJ2-1, with TRBD1 matching 9 bases. Trimming cost V 4 bases and J 8 bases; bases outside gene matches: 8. The CDR3 extends over 15 amino acids. Germline V gives CDR1 KGHDR, CDR2 SFDVKD. The chain's CDR3 is CATSDPGTGRDEQFF. In DNA, the CDR3 is TGTGCCACCAGTGACCCCGGGACAGGGAGGGATGAGCAGTTCTTC.

V usage is TRBV19 and J usage is TRBJ1-2, with 11 bases aligning to TRBD1. CDR1 is LNHDA and CDR2 is SQIVND in the germline V gene (reference sequence). The CDR3 spans 17 residues. V trimming: 3 bases; J trimming: 2 bases; junction bases outside the gene matches: 8. The CDR3 loop is CASSIGQGANLNYGYTF. DNA for the CDR3: TGTGCCAGTAGTATCGGACAGGGGGCCAACTTAAACTATGGCTACACCTTC. Using reference TRBV19 and TRBJ1-2 for the parts outside the CDR3, the full variable domain is DGGITQSPKYLFRKEGQNVTLSCEQNLNHDAMYWYRQDPGQGLRLIYYSQIVNDFQKGDIAEGYSVSREKKESFPLTVTSAQKNPTAFYLCASSIGQGANLNYGYTFGSGTRLTVV.

The chain links TRBV15 to TRBJ2-7; possibly TRBD1 for D (6 bases). V shed 1 base and J shed 4 bases, with 17 bases lying between them. The CDR3 is made up of 16 amino acids. Germline V gene data show CDR1 as LNHNV and CDR2 as YYDKDF (reference sequence). Written as DNA, the CDR3 is TGTGCCACCAGCAGAGCCTCGGGCAGGGGATGGTACGAGCAGTACTTC. It yields the protein CATSRASGRGWYEQYF.

The chain recombines TRBV9 with TRBJ1-4; tentatively, D is TRBD1 (5 bases). The CDR3 spans 16 residues. The germline V gene encodes CDR1 SGDLS and CDR2 YYNGEE. V was clipped by 0 bases and J by 0 bases, with 9 bases between them. For the CDR3, the DNA is TGTGCCAGCAGCGTAGTCAGGGCTGCAACTAATGAAAAACTGTTTTTT. It yields the protein CASSVVRAATNEKLFF.

This chain joins TRBV7-8 and TRBJ2-1; 13 bases match TRBD2. Germline CDR1 and CDR2: SGHVS and FQNEAQ. This CDR3 region has 15 residues. The junction had 4 bases not matched to a gene; V was cut back by 5 bases and J by 6 bases. The CDR3: CASSGTSGALNEQFF. The DNA for the CDR3 is TGTGCCAGCAGCGGGACTAGCGGGGCGCTCAATGAGCAGTTCTTC.

This sequence joins TRBV28 and TRBJ1-4, with D hard to call. This CDR3 is built from 14 residues. Germline CDR1 is MDHEN and CDR2 is SYDVKM. Trimming left V 5 bases short and J 4 bases short, with 11 bases between. The CDR3 protein is CASSPTGLNEKLFF. The CDR3 DNA sequence: TGTGCCAGCAGTCCGACCGGACTTAATGAAAAACTGTTTTTT. Filled out from reference TRBV28 and TRBJ1-4, the complete variable domain reads DVKVTQSSRYLVKRTGEKVFLECVQDMDHENMFWYRQDPGLGLRLIYFSYDVKMKEKGDIPEGYSVSREKKERFSLILESASTNQTSMYLCASSPTGLNEKLFFGSGTQLSVL.

CDR3 sequence (DNA): TGTGCCAGCAGCTTAGTTGGGCAGATCACCGGGGAGCTGTTTTTT. Amino acid sequence: CASSLVGQITGELFF. The chain recombines TRBV11-2 with TRBJ2-2, with D unresolved. Deletions cut 1 base from V and 4 bases from J, with 10 bases between. CDR1 is SGHAT, CDR2 FQNNGV, per germline. This CDR3 contains 15 residues.

This chain connects TRBV3-1 to TRBJ1-4; possibly TRBD1 for D (6 bases). The CDR3 loop spans 16 amino acids. Germline CDR1 is LGHDT and CDR2 is YNNKEL (reference sequence). The V end lost 1 base, the J end lost 0 bases, and 9 bases lay between the germline ends. The CDR3 loop reads CASSQGWTATNEKLFF. CDR3 sequence (DNA): TGTGCCAGCAGCCAAGGTTGGACAGCAACTAATGAAAAACTGTTTTTT.

This rearrangement joins TRBV30 to TRBJ1-1; maybe TRBD1 (6 bases). The V end was cut by 1 base, the J end by 5 bases, with 11 bases between. CDR1 and CDR2 (germline): GTSNPN, SVGIG (reference sequence). The CDR3 covers 13 residues. The CDR3 DNA sequence: TGTGCCTGGAGTGCGACAGGTAGGACTGAAGCTTTCTTT. This gives the protein CAWSATGRTEAFF.

This chain links TRBV5-6 with TRBJ2-7; TRBD2 matches 8 bases. The CDR3 has 14 residues. Unmatched junction bases numbered 6, after V lost 4 bases and J lost 3 bases. Germline V gives CDR1 SGHDT, CDR2 YYEEEE. The CDR3 loop reads CASSAGGSHYEQYF. The CDR3 DNA sequence: TGTGCCAGCAGCGCGGGGGGTTCCCACTACGAGCAGTACTTC.

The chain employs TRBV27 and TRBJ2-1; weak D call: TRBD2 (6 bases). This CDR3 comprises 15 residues. CDR1 is MNHEY, CDR2 SMNVEV, per germline (reference sequence). Trimming cost V 2 bases and J 2 bases, with 10 bases left between them. CDR3 sequence reads: CASSLAGRTYNEQFF. The CDR3 DNA sequence: TGTGCCAGCAGTTTAGCGGGGAGGACCTACAATGAGCAGTTCTTC.

J is TRBJ2-7 and V is TRBV27; TRBD1 agrees at 7 bases. Germline assignment: CDR1 MNHEY and CDR2 SMNVEV (reference sequence). The V segment lost 3 bases and the J segment 2 bases; nucleotides outside the gene matches: 13. This CDR3 region has 17 residues. The CDR3 DNA reads as TGTGCCAGCAGTTTTTGGCCCCCGACAGGGCCAACCTACGAGCAGTACTTC. Amino acid sequence: CASSFWPPTGPTYEQYF.

The V and J genes are TRBV27 and TRBJ2-7; 9 nucleotides match TRBD1. The V gene end was trimmed by 2 bases and the J gene end by 5 bases; junction bases not matched to a gene: 4. CDR1 MNHEY and CDR2 SMNVEV come from the germline V gene (reference sequence). The CDR3 length is 14 residues. CDR3 residues: CASSLGTGGHEQYF. CDR3 nucleotides: TGTGCCAGCAGTTTAGGTACAGGGGGCCACGAGCAGTACTTC.

V usage is TRBV28 and J usage is TRBJ2-7, with a weak D call TRBD1 (5 bases). The CDR3 sequence is 12 residues long. Germline V lookup: CDR1 MDHEN, CDR2 SYDVKM. Trimming took off 6 bases at V and 0 bases at J, with 6 bases between the two ends. This chain's CDR3 is CASRDNSYEQYF. For the CDR3, the DNA is TGTGCCAGCAGGGACAACTCCTACGAGCAGTACTTC.

This sequence joins TRBV6-1 and TRBJ2-7, with D tentatively TRBD2 (5 bases). CDR1 MNHNS and CDR2 SASEGT come from the germline V gene. Between the trimmed V and J ends, which lost 7 bases and 7 bases, there was a span of 14 bases. The CDR3 is 12 amino acids. The CDR3: CASTPSSHEQYF. DNA of the CDR3: TGTGCCAGCACCCCTTCTAGCCATGAGCAGTACTTC.

The chain joins TRBV7-9 to TRBJ2-5, with TRBD2 matching 13 bases. J was trimmed by 5 bases and V by 5 bases; bases with no gene match: 11. The CDR3 loop spans 17 amino acids. In germline, CDR1 is SEHNR, CDR2 FQNEAQ (reference sequence). The CDR3 loop is CASSPRGTSGIFETQYF. Written as DNA, the CDR3 is TGTGCCAGCAGCCCTCGAGGGACTAGCGGGATCTTTGAGACCCAGTACTTC.

CDR3 coding DNA: TGCAGTGCTAGAGGCAGGGCGAGTATAAACGAGCAGTACTTC. Its translation is CSARGRASINEQYF. The chain is built from TRBV20-1 and TRBJ2-7; D possibly corresponds to TRBD1 (5 bases). The CDR3 loop spans 14 amino acids. V lost 1 base and J 5 bases, leaving 15 bases between the germline ends. CDR1 and CDR2 from the germline V gene are DFQATT and SNEGSKA (reference sequence).